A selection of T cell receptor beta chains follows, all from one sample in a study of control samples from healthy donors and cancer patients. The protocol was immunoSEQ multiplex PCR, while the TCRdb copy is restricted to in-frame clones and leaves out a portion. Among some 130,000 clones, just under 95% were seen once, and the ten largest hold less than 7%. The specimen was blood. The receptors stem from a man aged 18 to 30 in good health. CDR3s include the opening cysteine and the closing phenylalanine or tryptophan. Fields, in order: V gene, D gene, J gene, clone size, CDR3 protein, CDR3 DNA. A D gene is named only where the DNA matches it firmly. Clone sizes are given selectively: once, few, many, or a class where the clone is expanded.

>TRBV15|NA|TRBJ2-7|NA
CATSRGLGLLNDEQYF
TGTGCCACCAGCAGAGGGTTGGGACTCCTTAACGACGAGCAGTACTTC
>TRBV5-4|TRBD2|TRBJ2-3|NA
CASSLSGGDTDTQYF
TGTGCCAGCAGCCTTAGCGGGGGGGACACAGATACGCAGTATTTT
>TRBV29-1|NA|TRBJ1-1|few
CSVGQNTEAFF
TGCAGCGTTGGTCAGAACACTGAAGCTTTCTTT
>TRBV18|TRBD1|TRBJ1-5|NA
CASSPRQGWRTHYQPQHF
TGTGCCAGCTCACCACGACAGGGATGGAGGACTCACTATCAGCCCCAGCATTTT
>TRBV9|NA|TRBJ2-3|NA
CASSVGGGAQYF
TGTGCCAGCAGCGTAGGCGGCGGGGCGCAGTATTTT
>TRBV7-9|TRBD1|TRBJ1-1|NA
CASSQQGALSEAFF
TGTGCCAGCAGCCAACAGGGGGCGCTCAGTGAAGCTTTCTTT
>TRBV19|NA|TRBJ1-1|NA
CASRQAFESIDTEAFF
TGTGCCAGCCGCCAGGCATTCGAGTCGATCGACACTGAAGCTTTCTTT
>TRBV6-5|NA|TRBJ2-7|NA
CASSYPGSEQYF
TGTGCCAGCAGTTACCCGGGTTCCGAGCAGTACTTC
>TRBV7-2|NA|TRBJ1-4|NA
CASSLLTREEKLFF
TGTGCCAGCAGCTTATTGACCAGGGAAGAAAAACTGTTTTTT
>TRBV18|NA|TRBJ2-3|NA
CASSPTADTQYF
TGTGCCAGCTCACCAACAGCTGATACGCAGTATTTT
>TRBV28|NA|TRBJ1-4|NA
CASSLLTQIRTAKKLFF
TGTGCCAGCAGTTTACTAACACAAATTCGGACAGCTAAAAAACTGTTTTTT
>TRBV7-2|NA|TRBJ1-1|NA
CASSFQGDTEAFF
TGTGCCAGCAGCTTCCAAGGGGACACTGAAGCTTTCTTT
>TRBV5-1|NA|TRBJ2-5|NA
CASSRQKETQYF
TGCGCCAGCAGCCGGCAGAAAGAGACCCAGTACTTC
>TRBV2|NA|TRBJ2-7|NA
CASRRESDEQYF
TGTGCCAGCAGGAGGGAATCCGACGAGCAGTACTTC
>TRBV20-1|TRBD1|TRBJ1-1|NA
CSASEGAPNTEAFF
TGCAGTGCTAGTGAGGGGGCACCGAACACTGAAGCTTTCTTT
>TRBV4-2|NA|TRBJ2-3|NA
CASSRDISTDTQYF
TGTGCCAGCAGCAGGGACATCTCCACAGATACGCAGTATTTT
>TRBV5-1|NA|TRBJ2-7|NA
CASSLDSDHQYEQYF
TGCGCCAGCAGCTTGGACAGCGATCATCAGTACGAGCAGTACTTC
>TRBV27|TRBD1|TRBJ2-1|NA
CASRYLRQGPTLENNEQFF
TGTGCCAGCAGATACTTGAGACAGGGACCCACTCTTGAAAACAATGAGCAGTTCTTC
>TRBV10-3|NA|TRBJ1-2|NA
CAISEVTGTHKDYGYTF
TGTGCCATCAGTGAGGTAACCGGGACGCATAAGGACTATGGCTACACCTTC
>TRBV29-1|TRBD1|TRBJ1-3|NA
CSVIQGADTIYF
TGCAGCGTTATACAGGGGGCAGACACCATATATTTT
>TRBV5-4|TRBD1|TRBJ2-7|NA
CASSLGTGTGDHEQYF
TGTGCCAGCAGCTTGGGAACCGGGACAGGGGACCACGAGCAGTACTTC
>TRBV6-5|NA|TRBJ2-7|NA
CASRRAGIEQYF
TGTGCCAGCAGAAGAGCAGGGATAGAGCAGTACTTC
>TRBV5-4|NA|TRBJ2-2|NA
CASSLPSVSTGELFF
TGTGCCAGCAGCTTGCCTAGCGTGAGCACCGGGGAGCTGTTTTTT
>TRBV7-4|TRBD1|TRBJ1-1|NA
CASSEQGGAFF
TGTGCCAGCAGCGAACAGGGGGGCGCTTTCTTT
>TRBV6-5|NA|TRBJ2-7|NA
CASSYGVSYEQYF
TGTGCCAGCAGTTACGGGGTCTCCTACGAGCAGTACTTC
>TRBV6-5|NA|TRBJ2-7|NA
CASSYSSGNYEQYF
TGTGCCAGCAGCTACTCGTCGGGGAACTACGAGCAGTACTTC
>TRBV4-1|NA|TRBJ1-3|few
CASSRGTAGNTIYF
TGCGCCAGCAGCCGGGGCACGGCTGGAAACACCATATATTTT
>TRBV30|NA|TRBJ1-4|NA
CAWSPVERRFGEKLFF
TGTGCCTGGAGTCCGGTAGAGAGGAGATTTGGTGAAAAACTGTTTTTT
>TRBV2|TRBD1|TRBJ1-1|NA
CASSEGQGAVAFF
TGTGCCAGCAGTGAAGGACAGGGGGCGGTCGCTTTCTTT
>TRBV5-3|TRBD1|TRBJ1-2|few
CDRGAPPPETNYGYTF
TGTGACAGGGGTGCGCCACCCCCTGAAACAAACTATGGCTACACCTTC
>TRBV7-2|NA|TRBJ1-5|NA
CASSPDRSSNQPQHF
TGTGCCAGCAGCCCCGACAGGAGTAGCAATCAGCCCCAGCATTTT
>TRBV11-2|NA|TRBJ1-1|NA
CASSPGLARPPQAFF
TGTGCCAGCAGCCCCGGACTTGCGAGACCCCCCCAAGCTTTCTTT
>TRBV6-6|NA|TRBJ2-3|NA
CASSYGGWADTQYF
TGTGCCAGCAGTTATGGGGGGTGGGCAGATACGCAGTATTTT
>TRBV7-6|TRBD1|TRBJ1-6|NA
CASSTGTGLGMAGSPLHF
TGTGCCAGCAGCACCGGGACAGGGCTGGGGATGGCGGGTTCACCCCTCCACTTT
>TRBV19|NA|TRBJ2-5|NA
CASSIGRPQETQYF
TGTGCCAGTAGTATTGGGCGGCCCCAAGAGACCCAGTACTTC
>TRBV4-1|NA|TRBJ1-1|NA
CASSRGWDIRNTEAFF
TGCGCCAGCAGCCGAGGATGGGACATCAGGAATACTGAAGCTTTCTTT
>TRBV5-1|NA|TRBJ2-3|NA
CASSSRGSTDTQYF
TGCGCCAGCAGCTCCCGAGGGAGCACAGATACGCAGTATTTT
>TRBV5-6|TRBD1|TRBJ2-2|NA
CASSGNRGRNTGELFF
TGTGCCAGCAGCGGAAACAGGGGACGAAACACCGGGGAGCTGTTTTTT
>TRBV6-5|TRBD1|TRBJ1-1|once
CASRTGGMTEAFF
TGTGCCAGCAGAACAGGGGGCATGACTGAAGCTTTCTTT
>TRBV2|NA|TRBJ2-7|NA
CASSDYSGIEQYF
TGTGCCAGCAGTGATTATTCAGGGATCGAGCAGTACTTC
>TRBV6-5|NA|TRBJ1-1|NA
CASSYSTRGTEAFF
TGTGCCAGCAGTTACTCAACGCGGGGCACTGAAGCTTTCTTT
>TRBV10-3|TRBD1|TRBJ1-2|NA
CAISPGQQSPGVVSNYGYTF
TGTGCCATCAGTCCGGGACAGCAGAGCCCGGGGGTGGTGTCTAACTATGGCTACACCTTC
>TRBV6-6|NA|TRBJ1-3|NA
CASSYDDSGNTIYF
TGTGCCAGCAGTTACGACGACTCTGGAAACACCATATATTTT
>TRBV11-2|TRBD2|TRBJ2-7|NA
CASSSSGTSGAYEQYF
TGTGCCAGCAGCTCCAGCGGGACTAGCGGGGCATACGAGCAGTACTTC
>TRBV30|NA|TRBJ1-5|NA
CAWSGSGVNQPQHF
TGTGCCTGGAGTGGGTCAGGGGTAAATCAGCCCCAGCATTTT
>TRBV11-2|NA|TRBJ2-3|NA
CASSLTPTDTQYF
TGTGCCAGCAGCTTAACCCCTACAGATACGCAGTATTTT
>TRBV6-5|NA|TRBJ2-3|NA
CASSYSTGTVDTQYF
TGTGCCAGCAGTTACTCAACCGGGACGGTAGATACGCAGTATTTT
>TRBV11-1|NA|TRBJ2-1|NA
CASSSRAGALSNEQFF
TGTGCCAGCAGCTCTCGTGCGGGGGCCTTGTCCAATGAGCAGTTCTTC
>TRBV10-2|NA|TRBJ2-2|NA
CASSEPPSGELFF
TGCGCCAGCAGTGAGCCCCCGTCCGGGGAGCTGTTTTTT
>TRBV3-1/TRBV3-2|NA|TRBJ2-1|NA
CASSQDQWNEQFF
TGTGCCAGCAGCCAAGATCAGTGGAATGAGCAGTTCTTC
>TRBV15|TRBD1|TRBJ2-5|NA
CATSREGTGVGKTQYF
TGTGCCACCAGCAGAGAAGGGACAGGGGTCGGAAAGACCCAGTACTTC
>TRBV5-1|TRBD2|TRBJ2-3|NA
CASSLVPSGGAADTQYF
TGCGCCAGCAGCTTGGTCCCTAGCGGGGGCGCCGCAGATACGCAGTATTTT
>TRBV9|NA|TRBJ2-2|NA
CASSVFSGELFF
TGTGCCAGCAGCGTATTCTCCGGGGAGCTGTTTTTT
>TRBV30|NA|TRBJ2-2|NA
CAWSLRYKDHTGELFF
TGTGCCTGGAGTCTTCGGTACAAAGATCACACCGGGGAGCTGTTTTTT
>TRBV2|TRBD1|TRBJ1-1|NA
CASSEGGTGNTEAFF
TGTGCCAGCAGTGAAGGAGGGACAGGGAACACTGAAGCTTTCTTT